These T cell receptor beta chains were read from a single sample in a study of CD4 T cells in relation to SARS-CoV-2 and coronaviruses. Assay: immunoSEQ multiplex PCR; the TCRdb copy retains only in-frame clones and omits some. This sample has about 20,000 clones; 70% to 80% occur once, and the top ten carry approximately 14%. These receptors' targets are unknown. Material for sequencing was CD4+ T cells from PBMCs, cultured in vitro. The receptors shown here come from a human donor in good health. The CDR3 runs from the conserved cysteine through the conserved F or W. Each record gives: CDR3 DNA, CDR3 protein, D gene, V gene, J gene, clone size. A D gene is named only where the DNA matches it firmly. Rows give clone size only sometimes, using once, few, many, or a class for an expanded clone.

DNA: TGTGCCAGCAGTGAATTGCCGGACAGGGGTCGGTACGAGCAGTACTTC
CDR3: CASSELPDRGRYEQYF
D: TRBD1
V: TRBV25-1
J: TRBJ2-7
size: .

DNA: TGTGCCAGCAGTGAAGCGCGGACTAGCGGGAAAAATGAGCAGTTCTTC
CDR3: CASSEARTSGKNEQFF
D: TRBD2
V: TRBV6-1
J: TRBJ2-1
size: .

DNA: TGCGCCAGCAGCTTGGCAAGTTCACAAGAGACCCAGTACTTC
CDR3: CASSLASSQETQYF
D: .
V: TRBV5-1
J: TRBJ2-5
size: .

DNA: TGCGCCAGCTACCCCGTGGGACAGACTAACTATGGCTACACCTTC
CDR3: CASYPVGQTNYGYTF
D: TRBD1
V: TRBV5-1
J: TRBJ1-2
size: .

DNA: TGTGCCAGCAGCTTTGACCCCGCGGAGGGCGGGGAGCTGTTTTTT
CDR3: CASSFDPAEGGELFF
D: .
V: TRBV7-3
J: TRBJ2-2
size: .

DNA: TGTGCCAGCAGTGAAGTGGGGGTCGGGGCAGATACGCAGTATTTT
CDR3: CASSEVGVGADTQYF
D: .
V: TRBV6-1
J: TRBJ2-3
size: .

DNA: TGCAGCGTTGATGAGGATGGCTACACCTTC
CDR3: CSVDEDGYTF
D: .
V: TRBV29-1
J: TRBJ1-2
size: .

DNA: TGTGCCAGCAGCTTGGTAGGCAGCAGCTCCTACGAGCAGTACTTC
CDR3: CASSLVGSSSYEQYF
D: .
V: TRBV5-6
J: TRBJ2-7
size: .

DNA: TGCGCCAGCAGCTTGGCCAGGGCGAACACCGGGGAGCTGTTTTTT
CDR3: CASSLARANTGELFF
D: .
V: TRBV5-1
J: TRBJ2-2
size: .

DNA: TGTGCCAGCTCACCACGACAGGGGTTGCATGCCTTTGGAAACACCATATATTTT
CDR3: CASSPRQGLHAFGNTIYF
D: TRBD1
V: TRBV18
J: TRBJ1-3
size: .

DNA: TGTGCCAGCAGCCCGCACAGAGGCTATGGCTATGGCTACACCTTC
CDR3: CASSPHRGYGYGYTF
D: .
V: TRBV14
J: TRBJ1-2
size: .

DNA: TGTGCCAGTAGTATCCGTGGCGGACTAGCGGGAGCCACAGATACGCAGTATTTT
CDR3: CASSIRGGLAGATDTQYF
D: TRBD2
V: TRBV19
J: TRBJ2-3
size: .

DNA: TGTGCCAGCAGCTCACGGGGGGTTTTAGAGACCCAGTACTTC
CDR3: CASSSRGVLETQYF
D: TRBD2
V: TRBV7-9
J: TRBJ2-5
size: .

DNA: TGTGCCAGCAGTTTGCCAGGGTCATTAGATACGCAGTATTTT
CDR3: CASSLPGSLDTQYF
D: .
V: TRBV28
J: TRBJ2-3
size: once

DNA: TGTGCCAGCAGCTCACGTCGGGGCGGCGGGGAGTACAATGAGCAGTTCTTC
CDR3: CASSSRRGGGEYNEQFF
D: .
V: TRBV11-3
J: TRBJ2-1
size: .

DNA: TGTGCCAGCAGTTTGGAGACCCAGTACTTC
CDR3: CASSLETQYF
D: .
V: TRBV12-3/TRBV12-4
J: TRBJ2-5
size: .

DNA: TGTGCCAGCAGTATGGACGCATCCTACGAGCAGTACTTC
CDR3: CASSMDASYEQYF
D: .
V: TRBV27
J: TRBJ2-7
size: .

DNA: TGTGCCAGCAGCCCCGACAGGGAAGAGACCCAGTACTTC
CDR3: CASSPDREETQYF
D: TRBD1
V: TRBV5-8
J: TRBJ2-5
size: .

DNA: TGTGCCAGTAGTGAACAACAGGGGGGGAAGCAGTTCTTC
CDR3: CASSEQQGGKQFF
D: .
V: TRBV19
J: TRBJ2-1
size: .

DNA: TGCAGCGTTGAACTAGCGCTATACCAAGAGACCCAGTACTTC
CDR3: CSVELALYQETQYF
D: .
V: TRBV29-1
J: TRBJ2-5
size: once

DNA: TGTGCCACCAGTGATTTGGGACAGTCGGGCTACACCTTC
CDR3: CATSDLGQSGYTF
D: .
V: TRBV24-1
J: TRBJ1-2
size: few

DNA: TGTGCCAGCAGTGAACAGGGAAATGAGCAGTTCTTC
CDR3: CASSEQGNEQFF
D: .
V: TRBV6-1
J: TRBJ2-1
size: .

DNA: TGCGCCAGCAGCTTGGTGGCGGGATACAATGAGCAGTTCTTC
CDR3: CASSLVAGYNEQFF
D: .
V: TRBV5-1
J: TRBJ2-1
size: .

DNA: TGTGCCAGCAGCGTAGCTCAATGGGGGGCCGGAAACACCATATATTTT
CDR3: CASSVAQWGAGNTIYF
D: .
V: TRBV9
J: TRBJ1-3
size: once

DNA: TGTGCCAGCAGCTTAACCAACAGCTACGAGCAGTACTTC
CDR3: CASSLTNSYEQYF
D: .
V: TRBV7-2
J: TRBJ2-7
size: .